A selection of T cell receptor beta chains follows, all from one sample in a study of blood T cell repertoires in COVID-19. Libraries were prepared by immunoSEQ multiplex PCR; TCRdb keeps only in-frame clonotypes and omits some of them. The table shows around 200,000 clones, with roughly nine tenths occurring only once. Material for sequencing was PBMCs or T cells enriched from blood (not recorded which). These receptors all stem from a woman aged 25 to 39 who had recovered from COVID-19. The CDR3 runs from the conserved cysteine through the conserved F or W. The order of the fields is V gene, CDR3 length, J gene, CDR3 protein.

v_gene: TRBV19
len: 14
j_gene: TRBJ1-2
CDR3aa: CASNPARGEGGYTF

v_gene: TRBV6-5
len: 14
j_gene: TRBJ2-1
CDR3aa: CASRGRGGDGEQFF

v_gene: TRBV7-3
len: 15
j_gene: TRBJ1-2
CDR3aa: CASSPTGTGRRGYTF

v_gene: TRBV28
len: 12
j_gene: TRBJ1-1
CDR3aa: CAGRGRETEAFF

v_gene: TRBV24-1
len: 14
j_gene: TRBJ1-5
CDR3aa: CATSDWTNNQPQHF

v_gene: TRBV19
len: 14
j_gene: TRBJ1-4
CDR3aa: CASTFLAPNEKLFF

v_gene: TRBV13
len: 16
j_gene: TRBJ2-1
CDR3aa: CASSSKASGSYNEQFF

v_gene: TRBV7-9
len: 14
j_gene: TRBJ2-7
CDR3aa: CASSSGTGSAEQYF

v_gene: TRBV6-2/TRBV6-3
len: 13
j_gene: TRBJ1-2
CDR3aa: CASSASQGARYTF

v_gene: TRBV19
len: 15
j_gene: TRBJ2-2
CDR3aa: CASTTSGGIVGELFF

v_gene: TRBV6-1
len: 17
j_gene: TRBJ2-1
CDR3aa: CASSDLRTSAVHNEQFF

v_gene: TRBV10-3
len: 17
j_gene: TRBJ2-5
CDR3aa: CAISEPGQGANWETQYF

v_gene: TRBV11-3
len: 13
j_gene: TRBJ1-2
CDR3aa: CASSLDGGNGYTF

v_gene: TRBV11-2
len: 12
j_gene: TRBJ2-1
CDR3aa: CAIGGAGYEQFF

v_gene: TRBV7-2
len: 15
j_gene: TRBJ2-3
CDR3aa: CASSVTSASTDTQYF

v_gene: TRBV5-1
len: 14
j_gene: TRBJ2-5
CDR3aa: CASSLAGEQETQYF

v_gene: TRBV12-3/TRBV12-4
len: 13
j_gene: TRBJ1-3
CDR3aa: CASSQGTGNTIYF

v_gene: TRBV6-5
len: 13
j_gene: TRBJ1-4
CDR3aa: CASSPTGDEKLFF

v_gene: TRBV7-8
len: 16
j_gene: TRBJ1-2
CDR3aa: CASSLDGGRLNYGYTF

v_gene: TRBV9
len: 16
j_gene: TRBJ2-1
CDR3aa: CASSAFSGVRHNEQFF

v_gene: TRBV5-8
len: 15
j_gene: TRBJ2-2
CDR3aa: CASSQRVKNTGELFF

v_gene: TRBV18
len: 14
j_gene: TRBJ1-1
CDR3aa: CASSHRGLETEAFF

v_gene: TRBV10-3
len: 13
j_gene: TRBJ1-3
CDR3aa: CAIRQPSGNTIYF

v_gene: TRBV6-2/TRBV6-3
len: 16
j_gene: TRBJ1-1
CDR3aa: CASSYDSGGPATEAFF

v_gene: TRBV5-1
len: 13
j_gene: TRBJ2-2
CDR3aa: CASSLQGLGELFF

v_gene: TRBV4-3
len: 21
j_gene: TRBJ2-6
CDR3aa: CASSQDFVSQGALSGANVLTF

v_gene: TRBV6-5
len: 16
j_gene: TRBJ2-2
CDR3aa: CASSYVGGLGTGELFF

v_gene: TRBV29-1
len: 15
j_gene: TRBJ1-2
CDR3aa: CSVGLGRTANYGYTF

v_gene: TRBV5-6
len: 12
j_gene: TRBJ2-3
CDR3aa: CASSSSRDAQYF

v_gene: TRBV6-2/TRBV6-3
len: 14
j_gene: TRBJ2-3
CDR3aa: CASSSGTSRDTQYF

v_gene: TRBV7-3
len: 17
j_gene: TRBJ2-2
CDR3aa: CASSPPVGPANTGELFF

v_gene: TRBV5-1
len: 15
j_gene: TRBJ1-2
CDR3aa: CASSLYRPRGVGYTF

v_gene: TRBV5-6
len: 15
j_gene: TRBJ2-1
CDR3aa: CASSLVQGGFNEQFF

v_gene: TRBV5-6
len: 14
j_gene: TRBJ2-5
CDR3aa: CASSFTGYQETQYF

v_gene: TRBV3-1/TRBV3-2
len: 14
j_gene: TRBJ2-7
CDR3aa: CASSQATASYEQYF

v_gene: TRBV5-6
len: 16
j_gene: TRBJ1-4
CDR3aa: CASSSRTGAYDEKLFF

v_gene: TRBV2
len: 14
j_gene: TRBJ2-2
CDR3aa: CASSDRTNTGELFF

v_gene: TRBV29-1
len: 13
j_gene: TRBJ1-2
CDR3aa: CSVEGQANYGYTF

v_gene: TRBV12-5
len: 14
j_gene: TRBJ1-5
CDR3aa: CASGLSLTVWPQHF

v_gene: TRBV13
len: 13
j_gene: TRBJ1-1
CDR3aa: CASSFNSPTEAFF

v_gene: TRBV6-5
len: 13
j_gene: TRBJ2-5
CDR3aa: CASSIRFQETQYF

v_gene: TRBV5-1
len: 14
j_gene: TRBJ1-2
CDR3aa: CASSLQQGYYGYTF

v_gene: TRBV5-4
len: 15
j_gene: TRBJ2-7
CDR3aa: CASSREGARSYEQYF

v_gene: TRBV11-3
len: 15
j_gene: TRBJ2-2
CDR3aa: CASSFTGVDTGELFF

v_gene: TRBV7-8
len: 15
j_gene: TRBJ1-1
CDR3aa: CASSPLTGVNTEAFF